This TCR beta chain was retrieved from a study of cytomegalovirus exposure and HLA in healthy donors. Overall study findings and caveats: In an earlier analysis, about 87% or about 30%: the productive usage of most TCR beta V segments. Cytomegalovirus association was listed for about 170 TCR beta chains. What was likely a sequencing artifact was a cluster of highly shared sequence variants.

Unrecorded immune exposure was likely among donors, who were nominally healthy when sampled. Germline V gene lookup returns CDR1 MNHEY and CDR2 SMNVEV (reference sequence). CDR3 length: 15 residues. V lost 1 base and J 2 bases, leaving 12 bases between the germline ends. Amplification used 60 Vbeta primers and 13 Jbeta primers. TCRdb's table, derived via immunoSEQ multiplex PCR, lists solely in-frame clones and lacks some. Counted here are approximately 150,000 clones, approximately 9% occurring once; the ten biggest clones make up approximately 2%. On this clone itself: As yet, its antigen is unknown.

The chain combines TRBV27 with TRBJ2-7, with D possibly matching TRBD1 (7 bases). The source is a male donor in good health and CMV-seronegative. The source material was PBMCs. The CDR3 spells CASSLLGGGTYEQYF. CDR3 coding DNA: TGTGCCAGCAGTTTATTAGGAGGGGGCACCTACGAGCAGTACTTC.